Below, 5 T cell receptor beta chains from the same sample are listed, as sequenced in a study of T cells in localized non-small cell lung cancer. Profiling relied on immunoSEQ multiplex PCR, and the TCRdb table lists in-frame clones only, not all of them. The repertoire holds roughly 1,700 clones, around 36% seen once, with 7% to 9% in the top ten. Here the sequenced sample was normal lung tissue next to the tumor, taken before any cancer treatment. These receptor sequences come from a female donor of 60 years or more with stage II squamous cell lung carcinoma.

In its sample, this clone was seen a few times. This rearrangement joins TRBV28 to TRBJ2-7; D gene uncertain. Germline V gene lookup returns CDR1 MDHEN and CDR2 SYDVKM. V dropped 3 bases and J dropped 0 bases, with 15 bases sitting between them. CDR3 length: 16 amino acids. The CDR3 region has the DNA TGTGCCAGCAGTTTGATGACCCTCCTCCCCTCCTACGAGCAGTACTTC. It encodes CASSLMTLLPSYEQYF. Drawing the rest from reference TRBV28 and TRBJ2-7, the complete variable domain is DVKVTQSSRYLVKRTGEKVFLECVQDMDHENMFWYRQDPGLGLRLIYFSYDVKMKEKGDIPEGYSVSREKKERFSLILESASTNQTSMYLCASSLMTLLPSYEQYFGPGTRLTVT.

Remarks on this clone: One end of the junction varies from germline; a read error may be responsible. The chain recombines TRBV11-3 with TRBJ2-7; TRBD1 is a possible D gene (6 bases). CDR3 length: 15 amino acids. The germline V gene encodes CDR1 SGHNT and CDR2 YENEEA. The CDR3 here is CVSSWRGGATYEQYF. DNA for the CDR3: TGTGTCAGCAGCTGGAGAGGGGGAGCAACCTACGAGCAGTACTTC.

This clone is classed as large. The chain joins TRBV11-3 to TRBJ1-1; D may be TRBD1 (6 bases). Germline-derived CDR1 and CDR2 are SGHNT and YENEEA. The V gene lost 5 bases and the J gene lost 0 bases, with 13 bases spanning the gap. This CDR3 has 15 residues. The CDR3 bases are TGTGCCAGCAGCCCTATAGGACAGTTGAACACTGAAGCTTTCTTT. Amino acid sequence: CASSPIGQLNTEAFF.

The gene calls are TRBV19 and TRBJ2-2; 8 bases are a match to TRBD2. With 7 bases clipped from V and 3 bases from J, the junction kept 10 bases outside the gene matches. Germline values: CDR1 LNHDA, CDR2 SQIVND (reference sequence). The CDR3 covers 16 residues. The CDR3 loop is CASTPQRGIYTGELFF. CDR3 sequence (DNA): TGTGCCAGTACCCCGCAGCGGGGGATATACACCGGGGAGCTGTTTTTT.

On this clone: Sequence at one end of the junction differs from germline and may be a read error. Some base could not be read or is ambiguous, and its residue is marked X. J is TRBJ2-5 and V is TRBV10-2, with 8 bases matching TRBD2. CDR1 is WSHSY and CDR2 is SAAADI in the germline V gene. This CDR3 is built from 13 residues. The CDR3 nucleotides read TGCRCCAGCAGGCGGGGGGCCGGGGAGACCCAGTACTTC. Its translation: CXSRRGAGETQYF.